Sequencing of this T cell receptor beta chain was carried out in a study of blood T cell repertoires in COVID-19. Only in-frame clones appear in the TCRdb table, and some are missing; sequencing was by immunoSEQ multiplex PCR. This sample has 120,000 to 150,000 clones; less than 90% occur once, and the top ten carry 2.5%. Source material: peripheral blood. This TCR was recovered from a human donor with COVID-19, enrolled during active disease. The donor label of this sample is uncertain.

This chain's CDR3 is CASSNELAWNEQFF. CDR3 DNA sequence: TGTGCCAGCAGCAATGAATTGGCCTGGAATGAGCAGTTCTTC. The genes are TRBV5-4 and TRBJ2-1; no clear D. CDR1 is SGHNT and CDR2 is YYREEE in the germline V gene (reference sequence). The CDR3 spans 14 residues. Trimming took 4 bases from V and 7 from J, leaving 15 bases between them.